This T cell receptor (beta chain) came from a study of T cells in Graves' hyperthyroidism and ophthalmopathy. Whole-study results and caveats: In blood, most of the thyroid clonotypes expanded above 0.001 were also present.

This CDR3 contains 14 residues. CDR1 and CDR2 from the germline V gene are SGHVS and FNYEAQ. Trimming removed 6 bases from V and 3 bases from J, with 14 bases in between. Hyperthyroidism was newly diagnosed in patients aged 18 to 65 (duration under 2 months). This clonotype came up a few times. Its antigen is not known. Amplification yielded TCR beta CDR3 regions, with RNA transcripts as the source. Using the HTBI primer set, a first-round RT-PCR was run on the TCR CDR3. TCRdb re-analysed the multiplex PCR reads in MiXCR, keeping a single row per CDR3 protein. The sample yields 300,000 to 400,000 distinct CDR3 sequences, 18% seen once.

This TCR was sampled from a woman in her 50s with Graves' hyperthyroidism. The specimen sequenced was blood. V usage is TRBV7-6 and J usage is TRBJ1-1; D is uncertain. CDR3 sequence: CASRRHAADTEAFF. The DNA for the CDR3 is TGTGCCAGCAGACGGCACGCGGCGGACACTGAAGCTTTCTTT.